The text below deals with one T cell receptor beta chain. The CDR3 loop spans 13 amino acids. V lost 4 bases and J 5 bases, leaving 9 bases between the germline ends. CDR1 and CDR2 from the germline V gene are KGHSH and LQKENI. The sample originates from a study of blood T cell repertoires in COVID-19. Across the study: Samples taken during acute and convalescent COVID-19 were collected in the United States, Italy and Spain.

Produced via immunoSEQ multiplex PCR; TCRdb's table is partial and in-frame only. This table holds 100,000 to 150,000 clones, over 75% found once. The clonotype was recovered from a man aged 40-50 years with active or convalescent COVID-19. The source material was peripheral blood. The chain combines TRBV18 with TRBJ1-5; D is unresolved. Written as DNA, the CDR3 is TGTGCCAGCTCACGGGGAGTAGATCAGCCCCAGCATTTT. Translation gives CASSRGVDQPQHF.